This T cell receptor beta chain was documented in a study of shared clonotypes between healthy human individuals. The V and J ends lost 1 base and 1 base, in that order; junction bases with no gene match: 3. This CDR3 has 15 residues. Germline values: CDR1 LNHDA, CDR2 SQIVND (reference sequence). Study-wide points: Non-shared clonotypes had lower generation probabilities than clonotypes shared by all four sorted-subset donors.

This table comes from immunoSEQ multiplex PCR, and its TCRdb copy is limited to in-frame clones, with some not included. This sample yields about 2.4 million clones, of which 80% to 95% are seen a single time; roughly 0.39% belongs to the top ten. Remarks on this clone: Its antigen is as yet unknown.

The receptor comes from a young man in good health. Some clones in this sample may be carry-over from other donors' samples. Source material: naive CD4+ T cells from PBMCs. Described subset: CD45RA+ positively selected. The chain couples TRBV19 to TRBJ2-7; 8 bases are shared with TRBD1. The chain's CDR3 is CASSIVQGGSYEQYF. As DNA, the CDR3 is TGTGCCAGTAGTATAGTACAGGGGGGTTCCTACGAGCAGTACTTC.